Each of the 24 T cell receptor beta chains below was sequenced from the same sample in a study of T cells in Graves' hyperthyroidism and ophthalmopathy. Amplification of TCR beta CDR3 regions used RNA as the template. The study used the HTBI primer set for a first-round RT-PCR of the TCR CDR3. TCRdb re-derived calls from the multiplex PCR reads in MiXCR, one entry per CDR3 protein. This repertoire shows hundreds of thousands of distinct CDR3 sequences, more than 12% found once; its top ten account for around an eighth. Sequencing was carried out using blood. The source of these receptors is a woman between 45 and 65 years old with Graves' ophthalmopathy.

This clonotype was detected ten times or more. The CDR3 bases are TGTGCTAGTGGTTTGTGGCGGGAGAATTTGGAGACCCAGTACTTC. Translation gives CASGLWRENLETQYF. This sequence joins TRBV12-5 and TRBJ2-5; 7 nucleotides agree with TRBD2. Per germline, CDR1 LGHNT and CDR2 FRNRAP. V shed 2 bases and J 5 bases; nucleotides not matched to a gene: 8. The CDR3 loop spans 15 amino acids.

V is TRBV10-3 and J is TRBJ2-1; weak D call: TRBD2 (5 bases). Between the trimmed V and J ends, which lost 1 base and 0 bases, there was a span of 13 bases. Germline CDR1 reads ENHRY; CDR2 reads SYGVKD. The CDR3 loop spans 17 amino acids. The CDR3 here is CAISEFGSASSYNEQFF. For the CDR3, the DNA is TGTGCCATCAGTGAGTTTGGTAGCGCGAGCTCCTACAATGAGCAGTTCTTC.

The chain carries TRBV2 and TRBJ2-5; weak D call: TRBD2 (6 bases). This CDR3 is built from 13 residues. Germline V gives CDR1 SNHLY, CDR2 FYNNEI. Trimming removed 7 bases from V and 2 bases from J, with 11 bases in between. The CDR3 protein is CASTRDWQETQYF. The CDR3 DNA reads as TGTGCCAGCACCCGGGACTGGCAAGAGACCCAGTACTTC.

The chain combines TRBV29-1 with TRBJ2-1; D possibly corresponds to TRBD2 (6 bases). This CDR3 has 15 amino acids. Germline V gives CDR1 SQVTM, CDR2 ANQGSEA. V was pared by 0 bases and J by 0 bases, with 9 bases between. In DNA, the CDR3 is TGCAGCGTTGAAGATCGGGAGAGCTCCTACAATGAGCAGTTCTTC. Its translation is CSVEDRESSYNEQFF.

Only a few counts were recorded for this clonotype. The CDR3 sequence: CASSKTVTSGNTIYF. The CDR3 DNA is TGTGCCAGCAGTAAGACAGTTACCTCTGGAAACACCATATATTTT. The chain combines TRBV12-3 or TRBV12-4 with TRBJ1-3, with a weak D call TRBD1 (5 bases). The V end lost 5 bases, the J end lost 0 bases, and 11 bases lay between the germline ends. The CDR3 runs 15 residues.

The chain employs TRBV7-9 and TRBJ2-7; the match to TRBD2 covers 12 bases. CDR1 and CDR2 (germline): SEHNR, FQNEAQ (reference sequence). This CDR3 has 16 amino acids. J was trimmed by 6 bases and V by 4 bases; bases with no gene match: 10. DNA of the CDR3: TGTGCCAGCAGCTCATATCGACTAGCGGGAGTCGGCGAGCAGTACTTC. Translating gives CASSSYRLAGVGEQYF.

This clonotype was detected many times. This chain joins TRBV28 and TRBJ2-2; possible D gene TRBD1, 7 bases. V was cut by 4 bases and J by 12 bases, with 9 bases left in between. This CDR3 is built from 11 residues. Per germline, CDR1 MDHEN and CDR2 SYDVKM. The CDR3 spells CASSSGGKLFF. CDR3 bases: TGTGCCAGCAGTTCAGGGGGGAAGCTGTTTTTT.

This clonotype was recorded a few times. The chain couples TRBV29-1 to TRBJ1-1; 9 bases fit TRBD1. Germline V lookup: CDR1 SQVTM, CDR2 ANQGSEA. V lost 4 bases, J lost 6 bases, and 6 bases stayed unmatched. The CDR3 extends over 13 amino acids. The DNA for the CDR3 is TGCAGCGTTGGAAAGGGACAGGGCTCTGAAGCTTTCTTT. The encoded protein is CSVGKGQGSEAFF.

This clonotype was detected ten times or more. V usage is TRBV10-3 and J usage is TRBJ2-1; TRBD2 is a possible D gene (6 bases). Germline values: CDR1 ENHRY, CDR2 SYGVKD. This CDR3 contains 14 residues. V was shortened by 7 bases and J by 5 bases, with 15 bases between the two germline ends. CDR3 nucleotides: TGTGCCATCAAGGTCGATCCTAGCGACAATGAGCAGTTCTTC. This encodes CAIKVDPSDNEQFF.

This clonotype has at least ten counts. The chain has TRBV27 and TRBJ2-3, with a weak D call TRBD1 (6 bases). The CDR3 runs 12 residues. Trimming shortened V by 5 bases and J by 6 bases, and 9 bases separated the two germline ends. Germline V CDR1 and CDR2: MNHEY, SMNVEV (reference sequence). CDR3 coding DNA: TGTGCCAGCAGTCATCAGGGGGATACGCAGTATTTT. Amino acid sequence: CASSHQGDTQYF.

This clonotype has only a few counts. This chain joins TRBV19 and TRBJ1-5, with no clear D. CDR1 LNHDA and CDR2 SQIVND come from the germline V gene (reference sequence). V was pared by 8 bases and J by 3 bases, with 14 bases between. This CDR3 has 14 amino acids. The CDR3 DNA reads TGTGCCAGTTCGGAGAGTTCGCTCAATCAGCCCCAGCATTTT. This codes for CASSESSLNQPQHF.

This clonotype was counted between two and nine times. The chain carries TRBV6-1 and TRBJ1-6; 7 bases align to TRBD1. After removal of 7 bases from V and 0 bases from J, the junction contained 6 bases not matched to a gene. The V gene's germline CDR1 is MNHNS and CDR2 SASEGT. The CDR3 is made up of 16 amino acids. This CDR3 is CASTGTESSYNSPLHF. The CDR3 DNA is TGTGCCAGCACCGGGACAGAGAGCTCCTATAATTCACCCCTCCACTTT.

Worth noting for this clonotype: This may be a read error: a much more frequent sequence differs by one nucleotide. The J gene is TRBJ1-2, the V gene TRBV27, with D possibly being TRBD1 (5 bases). The CDR3 sequence is 13 residues long. The germline V and J ends were trimmed by 1 base and 2 bases, with 5 bases remaining between them. The germline V gene encodes CDR1 MNHEY and CDR2 SMNVEV (reference sequence). In DNA form, the CDR3 reads TGTGCCAGCAGTTTATGGGGGAACTATGGCTACACCTTC. As protein: CASSLWGNYGYTF.

This clonotype was recorded many times. The CDR3 loop is CASSIRTDPNQPQHF. For the CDR3, the DNA is TGTGCCAGCAGTATACGGACAGATCCTAATCAGCCCCAGCATTTT. The chain couples TRBV2 to TRBJ1-5, with D perhaps TRBD1 (6 bases). The V gene's germline CDR1 is SNHLY and CDR2 FYNNEI. The ends were cut back, 5 bases at V and 4 bases at J, with 15 bases in the middle. The CDR3 covers 15 residues.

This clonotype was observed a handful of times. This chain uses TRBV20-1 with TRBJ2-3, with 7 bases that match TRBD2. The CDR3 sequence is 14 residues long. CDR1 is DFQATT, CDR2 SNEGSKA, per germline (reference sequence). The trim removed 6 bases at V and 4 bases at J, leaving 10 bases unmatched. The CDR3: CSAQRAGVSDTQYF. The CDR3 region has the DNA TGCAGTGCCCAGCGGGCGGGAGTGTCAGATACGCAGTATTTT.

In its sample, this clonotype was seen many times. The chain carries TRBV7-9 and TRBJ2-7, with D unresolved. The CDR3 loop spans 15 amino acids. V was trimmed by 3 bases and J by 8 bases, leaving 20 bases between them. Germline-derived CDR1 and CDR2 are SEHNR and FQNEAQ (reference sequence). CDR3 sequence: CASSLGGSSPIQQYF. CDR3 nucleotide sequence: TGTGCCAGCAGCTTGGGTGGCTCCTCCCCGATTCAGCAGTACTTC.

This chain's CDR3 is CSVEEFRGQGAYGYTF. DNA for the CDR3: TGCAGCGTTGAAGAATTTCGTGGACAGGGGGCCTATGGCTACACCTTC. V gene TRBV29-1 combines with J gene TRBJ1-2; 11 nucleotides match TRBD1. Germline assignment: CDR1 SQVTM and CDR2 ANQGSEA. This CDR3 is built from 16 residues. Trimming took 0 bases from V and 4 from J; bases not matched to a gene: 7. Looking up the rest from reference TRBV29-1 and TRBJ1-2 gives the full variable domain: SAVISQKPSRDICQRGTSLTIQCQVDSQVTMMFWYRQQPGQSLTLIATANQGSEATYESGFVIDKFPISRPNLTFSTLTVSNMSPEDSSIYLCSVEEFRGQGAYGYTFGSGTRLTVV.

The chain is built from TRBV4-3 and TRBJ2-2; D uncertain. Germline assignment: CDR1 LGHNA and CDR2 YSLEER. The CDR3 totals 16 residues. The V end was cut by 0 bases, the J end by 4 bases, with 12 bases between. The CDR3 DNA sequence: TGCGCCAGCAGCCAAGATTCTGGGTTTCCCACCGGGGAGCTGTTTTTT. Translated, it gives CASSQDSGFPTGELFF.

This clonotype was detected many times. This chain connects TRBV2 to TRBJ2-7; D is tentatively TRBD1 or TRBD2 (6 bases each). This CDR3 contains 14 residues. The ends were cut back, 3 bases at V and 1 base at J, with 10 bases in the middle. Per the germline V gene, CDR1 is SNHLY and CDR2 is FYNNEI. This CDR3 reads CASSERDISYEQYF. In DNA form, the CDR3 reads TGTGCCAGCAGTGAGCGGGACATATCCTACGAGCAGTACTTC.

This clonotype appeared many times. The V gene is TRBV5-6, the J gene TRBJ2-5; 8 nucleotides line up with TRBD2. The V gene end was trimmed by 3 bases and the J gene end by 5 bases; junction bases not matched to a gene: 9. Germline-derived CDR1 and CDR2 are SGHDT and YYEEEE. The CDR3 contains 15 residues. CDR3: CASSSLAGPGETQYF. CDR3 sequence (DNA): TGTGCCAGCAGCTCCTTAGCGGGACCGGGGGAGACCCAGTACTTC.

This clonotype was detected ten times or more. V usage is TRBV5-1 and J usage is TRBJ2-7, with 8 bases lining up with TRBD2. This CDR3 region has 15 residues. In germline, CDR1 is SGHRS, CDR2 YFSETQ. Trimming cost V 6 bases and J 1 base; bases outside gene matches: 9. CDR3 residues: CASNSGTRSSYEQYF. Written as DNA, the CDR3 is TGCGCCAGCAACTCCGGGACTAGATCGTCCTACGAGCAGTACTTC. Combining the CDR3 with reference TRBV5-1 and TRBJ2-7 gives the whole variable domain KAGVTQTPRYLIKTRGQQVTLSCSPISGHRSVSWYQQTPGQGLQFLFEYFSETQRNKGNFPGRFSGRQFSNSRSEMNVSTLELGDSALYLCASNSGTRSSYEQYFGPGTRLTVT.

The genes are TRBV10-3 and TRBJ2-5, with TRBD1 matching over 8 bases. CDR1 ENHRY and CDR2 SYGVKD come from the germline V gene. V lost 6 bases to trimming and J lost 1 base; unmatched junction nucleotides: 13. CDR3 length equals 17 residues. CDR3 loop: CAISGTLTGTGQETQYF. CDR3 nucleotides: TGTGCCATCAGCGGAACACTTACCGGGACAGGCCAAGAGACCCAGTACTTC.

This clonotype was seen repeatedly, ten times or more. V usage is TRBV29-1 and J usage is TRBJ2-5; 8 nucleotides agree with TRBD1. This CDR3 comprises 18 residues. The germline gives CDR1 SQVTM, CDR2 ANQGSEA. Germline trimming cut 3 bases from V and 3 bases from J; bases unmatched to any gene: 18. The chain's CDR3 is CSVDGLRTGSDGEETQYF. CDR3 nucleotide sequence: TGCAGCGTTGATGGTTTGAGGACAGGGTCCGATGGTGAAGAGACCCAGTACTTC.

This clonotype was observed a few times. The chain combines TRBV28 with TRBJ1-4, with 7 bases aligning to TRBD1. The germline V gene encodes CDR1 MDHEN and CDR2 SYDVKM. V trimming: 3 bases; J trimming: 5 bases; junction bases outside the gene matches: 9. CDR3 length: 16 amino acids. CDR3 amino acids: CASSFLETGPNEKLFF. CDR3 sequence (DNA): TGTGCCAGCAGTTTTCTCGAGACAGGGCCGAATGAAAAACTGTTTTTT.